The 14 T cell receptor beta chains reported below all come from one sample, sequenced in a study of T cells in Graves' hyperthyroidism and ophthalmopathy. The investigators amplified TCR beta CDR3 regions from RNA transcripts. The TCR CDR3 was amplified in a first-round RT-PCR using the HTBI primer set. MiXCR, run by TCRdb on the multiplex PCR reads, gives a single entry per CDR3 protein. The table lists approximately 330,000 distinct CDR3 sequences, approximately 22% of them singletons. The source material was blood. The origin of the receptors is a woman aged 45-60 years with Graves' hyperthyroidism.

At least ten counts were recorded for this clonotype. V and J are TRBV18 and TRBJ2-7; 7 bases map to TRBD1. This CDR3 has 14 residues. Germline trimming cut 3 bases from V and 3 bases from J; bases unmatched to any gene: 5. CDR1 is KGHSH and CDR2 is LQKENI in the germline V gene. The CDR3 region has the DNA TGTGCCAGCTCACCGTGGGACAGCTTCTACGAGCAGTACTTC. It yields the protein CASSPWDSFYEQYF.

This chain uses TRBV20-1 with TRBJ2-4; weak D call: TRBD1 (6 bases). V was trimmed by 4 bases and J by 10 bases, leaving 17 bases between them. This CDR3 is 13 amino acids long. The germline V gene encodes CDR1 DFQATT and CDR2 SNEGSKA (reference sequence). The CDR3 coding sequence is TGCAGTGCTAATTCCCAGGGGACACGAATTCAGTACTTC. This sequence encodes CSANSQGTRIQYF.

CDR3 residues: CSARDWVSYGYTF. CDR3 in DNA: TGCAGTGCTAGAGATTGGGTCTCCTATGGCTACACCTTC. V gene TRBV20-1 combines with J gene TRBJ1-2; the D is unclear. Trimming stripped 0 bases from V and 4 bases from J, with 9 bases between. CDR1 is DFQATT and CDR2 is SNEGSKA in the germline V gene (reference sequence). The CDR3 length is 13 residues.

The V and J genes are TRBV10-3 and TRBJ2-7, with a weak D call TRBD1 (5 bases). The germline V gene has CDR1 ENHRY and CDR2 SYGVKD. The CDR3 is 13 amino acids. V was trimmed by 7 bases and J by 2 bases, leaving 12 bases between them. The CDR3 region is CAIKTGGTYEQYF. DNA for the CDR3: TGTGCCATCAAAACAGGCGGTACCTACGAGCAGTACTTC.

This clonotype appeared a few times. Possible read error: a much larger clone is one base away. This chain's CDR3 is CASRQSGGVNEQFF. The DNA of the CDR3 is TGTGCCAGCAGACAAAGCGGGGGCGTGAATGAGCAGTTCTTC. The rearrangement links TRBV27 to TRBJ2-1; 8 bases map to TRBD2. V was pared by 6 bases and J by 7 bases, with 8 bases of the junction left unmatched. CDR1 is MNHEY and CDR2 is SMNVEV in the germline V gene (reference sequence). The CDR3 runs to 14 residues.

The table lists this clonotype with many counts. The chain joins TRBV12-3 or TRBV12-4 to TRBJ1-3; 7 nucleotides match TRBD1. The CDR3 loop spans 14 amino acids. V lost 8 bases and J lost 4; bases outside the gene matches: 8. CDR3 DNA: TGTGCCAGCGCCGCCGGGACAGCCGGAAACACCATATATTTT. It is translated as CASAAGTAGNTIYF.

Many counts were recorded for this clonotype. This chain connects TRBV7-9 to TRBJ2-3; a weak D match, TRBD2 (6 bases). This CDR3 comprises 15 residues. V was clipped by 5 bases and J by 3 bases, with 15 bases between them. Looked up from germline, CDR1 is SEHNR and CDR2 is FQNEAQ (reference sequence). The CDR3: CASSPLAGQTDTQYF. The CDR3 DNA is TGTGCCAGCAGCCCTCTCGCGGGGCAAACAGATACGCAGTATTTT.

This clonotype was observed once. The V and J genes are TRBV12-3 or TRBV12-4 and TRBJ2-3; TRBD1 or TRBD2 may be the D gene (5 bases each). The CDR3 is made up of 15 amino acids. Trimming stripped 4 bases from V and 3 bases from J, with 14 bases between. CDR3 sequence reads: CASSSRPGPTDTQYF. CDR3 DNA: TGTGCCAGCAGTTCACGACCGGGACCGACAGATACGCAGTATTTT.

This clonotype was seen once. The chain has TRBV20-1 and TRBJ2-7; no reliable D call. CDR3 size: 14 residues. V lost 5 bases to trimming and J lost 3 bases, with 17 bases between them. CDR1 is DFQATT and CDR2 is SNEGSKA in the germline V gene (reference sequence). This chain's CDR3 is CSAHRVYWNYEQYF. As DNA, the CDR3 is TGCAGTGCTCATAGGGTTTATTGGAACTACGAGCAGTACTTC.

This clonotype was counted a few times. The CDR3 DNA reads TGTGCCAGCAGCCGCGCAGGGGTTCGGTCTGGAAACACCATATATTTT. Translation gives CASSRAGVRSGNTIYF. The V gene is TRBV7-9, the J gene TRBJ1-3; weak D call: TRBD1 (6 bases). The ends were cut back, 5 bases at V and 1 base at J, with 15 bases in the middle. The CDR3 has 16 residues. The germline V gene has CDR1 SEHNR and CDR2 FQNEAQ (reference sequence).

In this sample, this clonotype turned up many times. The chain carries TRBV24-1 and TRBJ2-1; TRBD2 might be the D (5 bases). Trimming stripped 5 bases from V and 8 bases from J, with 15 bases between. Germline lookup yields CDR1 KGHDR and CDR2 SFDVKD. This CDR3 is 14 amino acids long. The CDR3 spells CATSAGSGRDEQFF. The CDR3 bases are TGTGCCACCAGTGCGGGATCCGGGCGAGATGAGCAGTTCTTC.

This clonotype showed up many times. This chain uses TRBV28 with TRBJ2-7, with TRBD1 matching over 7 bases. CDR3 length: 15 amino acids. Germline trimming cut 6 bases from V and 3 bases from J; bases unmatched to any gene: 11. Germline V gives CDR1 MDHEN, CDR2 SYDVKM. The CDR3 DNA follows: TGTGCCAGCAGCCGAGGGGGCTCCGGGGACTACGAGCAGTACTTC. This translates into CASSRGGSGDYEQYF. Complete variable domain (other parts from reference TRBV28 and TRBJ2-7): DVKVTQSSRYLVKRTGEKVFLECVQDMDHENMFWYRQDPGLGLRLIYFSYDVKMKEKGDIPEGYSVSREKKERFSLILESASTNQTSMYLCASSRGGSGDYEQYFGPGTRLTVT.

This clonotype came up many times. V and J are TRBV3-1 and TRBJ2-5; D remains ambiguous. Trimming removed 5 bases from V and 4 bases from J, with 14 bases in between. The CDR3 spans 14 residues. Germline V lookup: CDR1 LGHDT, CDR2 YNNKEL (reference sequence). DNA for the CDR3: TGTGCCAGCAGCTCCTCCGGCAGGCCAGAGACCCAGTACTTC. Translating it yields CASSSSGRPETQYF.

This clonotype was observed many times. The chain uses TRBV20-1 and TRBJ1-5; D is uncertain. Trimming removed 7 bases at V and 10 bases at J, with 11 bases between. Germline values: CDR1 DFQATT, CDR2 SNEGSKA (reference sequence). The CDR3 has 10 residues. The CDR3 nucleotides are TGCAGTGTACCCTGGGGACCCCAGCATTTT. Translation: CSVPWGPQHF.